The 14 T cell receptor beta chains below all came from one sample that was sequenced in a study of post-analysis software for immune sequencing data. Study-wide points: TRBV5-6, TRBV5-1 and TRBV20-1 were among roughly 5 TRBV segments more frequent in patients than controls.

Libraries were made from TCR beta cDNA, and they carried unique molecular identifiers. From the PCR reads, TCRdb called clonotypes with MiXCR, one entry per CDR3 protein. In the table there are 800,000 to 950,000 distinct CDR3 sequences, approximately 50% of which are singletons. No antigen is known for these receptors. Specimen: blood. These receptors came from a girl aged 5-17 years with multiple sclerosis.

This chain links TRBV20-1 with TRBJ2-3, with a possible D match to TRBD2 (6 bases). The CDR3 runs to 13 residues. From germline, CDR1 is DFQATT and CDR2 SNEGSKA (reference sequence). V was clipped by 3 bases and J by 7 bases, with 14 bases between them. In DNA, the CDR3 is TGCAGTGCTAGGGCGCTAGGAGGGTATACGCAGTATTTT. This encodes CSARALGGYTQYF.

The CDR3 DNA sequence: TGCAGTGCTAGGGGCGCCTTCACAGATACGCAGTATTTT. Translated: CSARGAFTDTQYF. The chain couples TRBV20-1 to TRBJ2-3; unclear D gene. V dropped 3 bases and J dropped 2 bases, with 9 bases sitting between them. There are 13 residues in the CDR3. CDR1 and CDR2 (germline): DFQATT, SNEGSKA (reference sequence).

V usage is TRBV6-5 and J usage is TRBJ2-3, with D unclear. The length of the CDR3 is 13 residues. The ends were cut back, 6 bases at V and 5 bases at J, with 12 bases in the middle. The germline CDR1 and CDR2 sequences are MNHEY and SVGAGI. The DNA for the CDR3 is TGTGCCAGCAGCCTCCATTCTGGAGATACGCAGTATTTT. It is translated as CASSLHSGDTQYF.

This chain's CDR3 is CASSESGPGGYTF. In nucleotides, the CDR3 is TGTGCCAGCAGTGAATCCGGGCCCGGGGGCTACACCTTC. The V gene is TRBV27, the J gene TRBJ1-2; D not certain. Germline-derived CDR1 and CDR2 are MNHEY and SMNVEV (reference sequence). Trimming shortened V by 5 bases and J by 8 bases, and 15 bases separated the two germline ends. The CDR3 loop spans 13 amino acids.

This clonotype was seen only a few times. The chain uses TRBV10-3 and TRBJ2-1; D is perhaps TRBD1 (5 bases). Germline CDR1 ENHRY, CDR2 SYGVKD. The CDR3 is made up of 14 amino acids. The V end was cut by 5 bases, the J end by 1 base, with 9 bases between. CDR3 sequence reads: CAISSGRSYNEQFF. The CDR3 DNA reads TGTGCCATCAGTTCAGGGCGGTCCTACAATGAGCAGTTCTTC.

This clonotype has just one count. The chain carries TRBV14 and TRBJ2-7, with 8 bases fitting TRBD1. J was trimmed by 4 bases and V by 4 bases; bases with no gene match: 15. This CDR3 contains 17 residues. The V gene's germline CDR1 is SGHDN and CDR2 FVKESK. The CDR3 is CASSPTFPGTGSYEQYF. DNA for the CDR3: TGTGCCAGCAGCCCTACATTCCCCGGGACAGGTAGTTACGAGCAGTACTTC. Full variable domain (missing parts from reference TRBV14 and TRBJ2-7): EAGVTQFPSHSVIEKGQTVTLRCDPISGHDNLYWYRRVMGKEIKFLLHFVKESKQDESGMPNNRFLAERTGGTYSTLKVQPAELEDSGVYFCASSPTFPGTGSYEQYFGPGTRLTVT.

V is TRBV14 and J is TRBJ2-5; no reliable D call. Germline V CDR1 and CDR2: SGHDN, FVKESK. The CDR3 extends over 13 amino acids. V was cut by 4 bases and J by 5 bases, with 11 bases left in between. CDR3: CASSRAFRETQYF. In nucleotides, the CDR3 is TGTGCCAGCAGCCGCGCCTTCCGCGAGACCCAGTACTTC.

This clonotype has more than one count but fewer than ten. The chain employs TRBV6-2 or TRBV6-3 and TRBJ2-7, with D perhaps assigned TRBD1 or TRBD2 (5 bases each). CDR1 is MNHEY, CDR2 SVGEGT, per germline. The CDR3 runs 14 residues. The V and J ends lost 0 bases and 3 bases respectively, with 9 bases between them. CDR3 in DNA: TGTGCCAGCAGTTACTCCGGGACCCGCTACGAGCAGTACTTC. Translating gives CASSYSGTRYEQYF.

The V and J genes are TRBV12-3 or TRBV12-4 and TRBJ2-5; TRBD2 matches 7 bases. There are 13 residues in the CDR3. After removal of 8 bases from V and 5 bases from J, the junction contained 8 bases not matched to a gene. This CDR3 reads CASRLKLAETQYF. The CDR3 nucleotides are TGTGCCAGCCGCCTCAAACTAGCGGAGACCCAGTACTTC.

The chain carries TRBV9 and TRBJ1-2; no clear D. V dropped 3 bases and J dropped 7 bases, with 13 bases sitting between them. Per the germline V gene, CDR1 is SGDLS and CDR2 is YYNGEE. This CDR3 contains 13 residues. The CDR3 DNA reads TGTGCCAGCAGCGGTATCTCCGTGGGTGGCTACACCTTC. Its protein product is CASSGISVGGYTF.

The chain recombines TRBV10-3 with TRBJ2-4, with D maybe TRBD2 (6 bases). This CDR3 region has 16 residues. Trimming stripped 3 bases from V and 0 bases from J, with 12 bases between. Germline V CDR1 and CDR2: ENHRY, SYGVKD. Here the CDR3 DNA reads TGTGCCATCAGTGACGGGGGAAACCTAGCCAAAAACATTCAGTACTTC. Translated: CAISDGGNLAKNIQYF.

The chain employs TRBV2 and TRBJ2-6, with 10 bases that match TRBD1. The germline CDR1 and CDR2 sequences are SNHLY and FYNNEI. The CDR3 totals 18 residues. The trim removed 5 bases at V and 0 bases at J, leaving 7 bases unmatched. CDR3 coding DNA: TGTGCCAGCAGTTTCGGGACAGGGGCGAGCTCTGGGGCCAACGTCCTGACTTTC. Residues: CASSFGTGASSGANVLTF. Together with reference TRBV2 and TRBJ2-6, the CDR3 gives the full variable domain: EPEVTQTPSHQVTQMGQEVILRCVPISNHLYFYWYRQILGQKVEFLVSFYNNEISEKSEIFDDQFSVERPDGSNFTLKIRSTKLEDSAMYFCASSFGTGASSGANVLTFGAGSRLTVL.

CDR3 in amino acids: CSVEGARGGETQYF. CDR3 in DNA: TGCAGCGTTGAAGGGGCCAGGGGCGGTGAGACCCAGTACTTC. The chain uses TRBV29-1 and TRBJ2-5; D may be TRBD1 (6 bases). The CDR3 has 14 residues. Germline V CDR1 and CDR2: SQVTM, ANQGSEA. V shed 1 base and J shed 5 bases, with 14 bases lying between them.

This chain links TRBV6-6 with TRBJ1-6; 7 nucleotides line up with TRBD1. CDR3 length: 16 residues. The trim removed 2 bases at V and 3 bases at J, leaving 4 bases unmatched. The germline CDR1 and CDR2 sequences are MNHNY and SVGAGI (reference sequence). This chain's CDR3 is CASSYQTGNYNSPLHF. Here the CDR3 DNA reads TGTGCCAGCAGTTACCAGACAGGGAACTATAATTCACCCCTCCACTTT.